This T cell receptor (beta chain) was found in a study of T cells expressing NK-cell markers. This CDR3 region has 15 residues. In germline, CDR1 is SGHRS, CDR2 YFSETQ. Synthesis of TCR beta cDNA relied on 5'RACE template switching carrying UMIs. From its re-call of the 5' RACE reads, TCRdb lists each CDR3 protein once, without DNA. The ten most abundant clones cover around 20% of a sample with some 190,000 distinct CDR3 sequences. Sequencing input: blood T cells: a sorted CD56 or NKG2C T cell subset, CD4+ or CD8+ T cells, or bulk PBMC T cells (not recorded which). The rearrangement uses TRBV5-1 and TRBJ2-1; TCRdb calls TRBD1, which cannot be checked without DNA. This clonotype originated in a man aged 18-70 years in good health. The CDR3 reads CASSYGSDRGDEQFF. The full variable domain, rest sourced from reference TRBV5-1 and TRBJ2-1, is KAGVTQTPRYLIKTRGQQVTLSCSPISGHRSVSWYQQTPGQGLQFLFEYFSETQRNKGNFPGRFSGRQFSNSRSEMNVSTLELGDSALYLCASSYGSDRGDEQFFGPGTRLTVL.